This T cell receptor (beta chain) appears in the sequencing data of a study of blood T cell repertoires in COVID-19. The overall study: Samples came from the United States, Italy and Spain, spanning acute and convalescent COVID-19. PBMCs, B-cell-depleted T cells, or T cells were the source of the cDNA or gDNA that made up the material.

V trimming: 5 bases; J trimming: 5 bases; junction bases outside the gene matches: 2. The CDR3 sequence is 13 residues long. Germline CDR1 and CDR2: MGHRA and YSYEKL. Per the study methods: Estimated nucleated cell counts came from reference gene primer amplification. The assay was immunoSEQ multiplex PCR, and TCRdb's table has in-frame clones only and misses some. D and trimming were read from the DNA, whereas the V and J calls and clone size are those reported in that table. The data show 210,000 or so clones, 80% to 90% seen once. The sequence derives from a woman aged 45-65 years with active or convalescent COVID-19. The chain links TRBV4-1 to TRBJ1-5; 8 bases are a match to TRBD1. Specimen: peripheral blood. The chain's CDR3 is CASSLDRDQPQHF. Here the CDR3 DNA reads TGCGCCAGCAGCTTGGACAGGGATCAGCCCCAGCATTTT.